The clone carrying this TCR beta chain was detected once. This specimen comes from a study of technical replicates of blood from several donors. This table comes from immunoSEQ multiplex PCR, and its TCRdb copy is limited to in-frame clones, with some not included. The data contain about 100,000 clones, about 96% of them singletons. The ends were cut back, 5 bases at V and 3 bases at J, with 12 bases in the middle. There are 14 residues in the CDR3. In germline, CDR1 is SGHRS, CDR2 YFSETQ. Sequences were obtained from T cells isolated from PBMCs. The sequence was collected from a human donor in good health. The chain couples TRBV5-1 to TRBJ2-1; possibly TRBD2 for D (6 bases). The CDR3 loop reads CASRRGENYNEQFF. DNA for the CDR3: TGCGCCAGCAGGCGGGGCGAGAACTACAATGAGCAGTTCTTC.